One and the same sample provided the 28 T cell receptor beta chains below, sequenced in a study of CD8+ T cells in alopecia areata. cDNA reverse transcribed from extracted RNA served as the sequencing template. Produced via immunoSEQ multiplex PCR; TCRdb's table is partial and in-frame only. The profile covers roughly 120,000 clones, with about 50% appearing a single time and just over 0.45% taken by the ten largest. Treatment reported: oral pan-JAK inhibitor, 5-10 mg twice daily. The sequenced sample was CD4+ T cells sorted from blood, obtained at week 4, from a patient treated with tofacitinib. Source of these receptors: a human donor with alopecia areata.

DNA for the CDR3: TGCGCCAGCAGCTTGCCGCCTAGCGGGAGAACGAATGAGCAGTTCTTC. It codes for CASSLPPSGRTNEQFF. The chain recombines TRBV5-1 with TRBJ2-1, with 10 bases matching TRBD2. V lost 1 base to trimming and J lost 7 bases; unmatched junction nucleotides: 8. Germline V gene lookup returns CDR1 SGHRS and CDR2 YFSETQ. CDR3 length: 16 amino acids. The whole variable domain, filled in from reference TRBV5-1 and TRBJ2-1, reads KAGVTQTPRYLIKTRGQQVTLSCSPISGHRSVSWYQQTPGQGLQFLFEYFSETQRNKGNFPGRFSGRQFSNSRSEMNVSTLELGDSALYLCASSLPPSGRTNEQFFGPGTRLTVL.

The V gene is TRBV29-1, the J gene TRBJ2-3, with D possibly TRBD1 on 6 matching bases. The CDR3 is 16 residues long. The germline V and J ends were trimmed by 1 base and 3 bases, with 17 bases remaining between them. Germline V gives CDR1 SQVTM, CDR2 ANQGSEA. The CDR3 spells CSVEGGTKPKTDTQYF. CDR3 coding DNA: TGCAGCGTTGAAGGAGGGACAAAGCCGAAGACAGATACGCAGTATTTT.

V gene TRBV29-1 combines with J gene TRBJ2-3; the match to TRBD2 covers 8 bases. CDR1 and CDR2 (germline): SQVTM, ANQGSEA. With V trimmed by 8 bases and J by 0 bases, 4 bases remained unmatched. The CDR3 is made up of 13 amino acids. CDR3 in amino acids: CSLRGGSTDTQYF. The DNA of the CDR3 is TGCAGCCTACGGGGGGGAAGCACAGATACGCAGTATTTT.

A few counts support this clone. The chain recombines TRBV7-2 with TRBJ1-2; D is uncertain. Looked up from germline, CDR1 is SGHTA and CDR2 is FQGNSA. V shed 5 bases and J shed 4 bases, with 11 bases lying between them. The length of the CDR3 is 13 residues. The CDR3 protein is CASSQGPGYGYTF. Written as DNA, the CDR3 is TGTGCCAGCAGCCAAGGGCCGGGCTATGGCTACACCTTC.

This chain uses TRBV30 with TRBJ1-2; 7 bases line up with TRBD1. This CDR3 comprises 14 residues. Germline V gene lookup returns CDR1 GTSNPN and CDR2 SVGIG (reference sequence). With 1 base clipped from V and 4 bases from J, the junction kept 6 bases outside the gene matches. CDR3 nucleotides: TGTGCCTGGAGTGGAACAGGGGCTCTCTATGGCTACACCTTC. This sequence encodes CAWSGTGALYGYTF.

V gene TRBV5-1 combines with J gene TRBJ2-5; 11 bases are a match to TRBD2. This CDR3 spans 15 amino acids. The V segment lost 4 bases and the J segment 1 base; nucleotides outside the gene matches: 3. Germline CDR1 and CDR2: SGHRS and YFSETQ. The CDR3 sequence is CASSVAGGSQETQYF. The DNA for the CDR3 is TGCGCCAGCAGCGTAGCGGGAGGGTCCCAAGAGACCCAGTACTTC.

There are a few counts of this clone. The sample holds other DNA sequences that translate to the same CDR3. This CDR3 reads CAWSVQGGTDTQYF. The CDR3 region has the DNA TGTGCCTGGAGTGTCCAGGGCGGCACAGATACGCAGTATTTT. The V and J genes are TRBV30 and TRBJ2-3; a weak D match, TRBD1 (5 bases). CDR3 length: 14 residues. V dropped 0 bases and J dropped 1 base, with 8 bases sitting between them. Germline CDR1 reads GTSNPN; CDR2 reads SVGIG (reference sequence).

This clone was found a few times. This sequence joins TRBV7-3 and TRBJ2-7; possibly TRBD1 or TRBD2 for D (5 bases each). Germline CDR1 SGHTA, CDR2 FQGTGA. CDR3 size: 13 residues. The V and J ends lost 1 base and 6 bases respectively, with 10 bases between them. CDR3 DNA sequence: TGTGCCAGCAGCTTAATGGGGGACGGCGAGCAGTACTTC. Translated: CASSLMGDGEQYF.

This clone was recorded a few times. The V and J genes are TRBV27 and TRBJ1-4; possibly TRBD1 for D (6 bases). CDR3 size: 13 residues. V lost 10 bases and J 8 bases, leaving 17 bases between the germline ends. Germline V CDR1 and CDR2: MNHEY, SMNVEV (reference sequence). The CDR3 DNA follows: TGTGCCATAGCTCAGGACAGAAACGAAAAACTGTTTTTT. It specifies CAIAQDRNEKLFF.

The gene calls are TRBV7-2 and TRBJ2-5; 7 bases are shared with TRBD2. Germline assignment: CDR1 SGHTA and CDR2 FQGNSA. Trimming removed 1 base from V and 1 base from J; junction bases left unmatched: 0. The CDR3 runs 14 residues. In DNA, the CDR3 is TGTGCCAGCAGCTTAGGACTAGCCCAAGAGACCCAGTACTTC. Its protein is CASSLGLAQETQYF. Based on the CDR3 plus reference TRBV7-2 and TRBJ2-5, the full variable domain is GAGVSQSPSNKVTEKGKDVELRCDPISGHTALYWYRQSLGQGLEFLIYFQGNSAPDKSGLPSDRFSAERTGGSVSTLTIQRTQQEDSAVYLCASSLGLAQETQYFGPGTRLLVL.

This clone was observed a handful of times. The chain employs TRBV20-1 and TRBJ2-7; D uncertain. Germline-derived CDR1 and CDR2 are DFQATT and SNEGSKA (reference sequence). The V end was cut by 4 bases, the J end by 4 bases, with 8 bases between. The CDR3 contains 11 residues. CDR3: CSAILLYEQYF. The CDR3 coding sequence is TGCAGTGCTATTCTGCTTTACGAGCAGTACTTC.

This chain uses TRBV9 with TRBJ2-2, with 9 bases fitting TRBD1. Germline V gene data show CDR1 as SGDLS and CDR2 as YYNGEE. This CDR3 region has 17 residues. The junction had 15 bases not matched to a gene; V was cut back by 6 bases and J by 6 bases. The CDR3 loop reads CASTPGPGQGRSGELFF. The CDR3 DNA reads TGTGCCAGCACCCCGGGTCCGGGACAGGGAAGGTCCGGGGAGCTGTTTTTT. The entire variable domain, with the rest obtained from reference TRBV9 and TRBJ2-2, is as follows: DSGVTQTPKHLITATGQRVTLRCSPRSGDLSVYWYQQSLDQGLQFLIQYYNGEERAKGNILERFSAQQFPDLHSELNLSSLELGDSALYFCASTPGPGQGRSGELFFGEGSRLTVL.

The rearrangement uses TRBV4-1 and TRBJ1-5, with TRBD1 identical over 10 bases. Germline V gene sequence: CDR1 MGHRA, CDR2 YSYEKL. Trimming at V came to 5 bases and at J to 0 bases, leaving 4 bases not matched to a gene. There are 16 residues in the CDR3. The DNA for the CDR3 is TGCGCCAGCAGCACCGGGACAGGGGTTAGCAATCAGCCCCAGCATTTT. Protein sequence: CASSTGTGVSNQPQHF.

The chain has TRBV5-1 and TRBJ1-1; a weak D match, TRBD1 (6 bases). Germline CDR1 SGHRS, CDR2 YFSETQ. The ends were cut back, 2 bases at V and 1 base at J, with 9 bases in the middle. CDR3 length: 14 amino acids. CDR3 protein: CASSLGQPNTEAFF. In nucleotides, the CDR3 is TGCGCCAGCAGCTTAGGACAGCCGAACACTGAAGCTTTCTTT.

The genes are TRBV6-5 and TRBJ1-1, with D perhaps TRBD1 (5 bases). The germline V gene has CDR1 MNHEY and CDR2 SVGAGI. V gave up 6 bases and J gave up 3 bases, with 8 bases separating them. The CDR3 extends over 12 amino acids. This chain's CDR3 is CASSLGDTEAFF. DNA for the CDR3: TGTGCCAGCAGCTTAGGGGACACTGAAGCTTTCTTT.

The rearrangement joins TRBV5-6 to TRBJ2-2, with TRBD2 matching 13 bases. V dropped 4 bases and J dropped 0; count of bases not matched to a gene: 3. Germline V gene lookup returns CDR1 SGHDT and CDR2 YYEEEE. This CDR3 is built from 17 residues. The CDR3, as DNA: TGTGCCAGCAGCAAGGGACTAGCGGGGACGAACACCGGGGAGCTGTTTTTT. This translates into CASSKGLAGTNTGELFF. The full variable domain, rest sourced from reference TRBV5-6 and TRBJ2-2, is DAGVTQSPTHLIKTRGQQVTLRCSPKSGHDTVSWYQQALGQGPQFIFQYYEEEERQRGNFPDRFSGHQFPNYSSELNVNALLLGDSALYLCASSKGLAGTNTGELFFGEGSRLTVL.

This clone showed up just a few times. Here the CDR3 reads CASSSAPGAKQFF. In nucleotides, the CDR3 is TGTGCCAGCAGTTCAGCTCCGGGAGCCAAGCAGTTCTTC. V is TRBV2 and J is TRBJ2-1; a weak D match, TRBD2 (6 bases). V shed 5 bases and J shed 11 bases, with 16 bases lying between them. The CDR3 length is 13 residues. The germline gives CDR1 SNHLY, CDR2 FYNNEI.

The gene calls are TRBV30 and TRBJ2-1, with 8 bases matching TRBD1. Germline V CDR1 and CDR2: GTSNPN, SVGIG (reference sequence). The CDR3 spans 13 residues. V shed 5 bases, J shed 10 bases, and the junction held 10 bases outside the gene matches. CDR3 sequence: CAWHHGQGREQFF. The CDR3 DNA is TGTGCCTGGCACCACGGACAGGGTAGGGAGCAGTTCTTC.

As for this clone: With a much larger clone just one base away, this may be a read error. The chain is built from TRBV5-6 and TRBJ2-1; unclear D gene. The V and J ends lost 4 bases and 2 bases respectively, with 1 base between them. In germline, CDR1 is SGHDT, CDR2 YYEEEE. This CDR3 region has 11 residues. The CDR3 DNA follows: TGTGCCAGCAGCACCTACAATGAGCAGTTCTTC. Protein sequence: CASSTYNEQFF.

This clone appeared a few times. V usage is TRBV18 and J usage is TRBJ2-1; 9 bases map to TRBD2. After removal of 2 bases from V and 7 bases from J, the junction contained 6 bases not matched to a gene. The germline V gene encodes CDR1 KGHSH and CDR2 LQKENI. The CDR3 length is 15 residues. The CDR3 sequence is CASSPSGRPGNEQFF. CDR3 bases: TGTGCCAGCTCACCAAGCGGGAGGCCGGGGAATGAGCAGTTCTTC.

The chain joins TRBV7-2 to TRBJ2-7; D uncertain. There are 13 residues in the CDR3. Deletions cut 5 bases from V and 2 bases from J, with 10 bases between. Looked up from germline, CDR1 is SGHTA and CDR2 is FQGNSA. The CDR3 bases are TGTGCCAGCAGCAACAATGTGGCCTACGAGCAGTACTTC. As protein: CASSNNVAYEQYF.

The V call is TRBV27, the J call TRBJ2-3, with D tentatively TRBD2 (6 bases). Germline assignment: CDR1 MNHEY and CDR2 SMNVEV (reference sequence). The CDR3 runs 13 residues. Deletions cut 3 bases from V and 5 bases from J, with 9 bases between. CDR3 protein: CASSLRGLDTQYF. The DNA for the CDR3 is TGTGCCAGCAGTTTGCGGGGACTAGATACGCAGTATTTT.

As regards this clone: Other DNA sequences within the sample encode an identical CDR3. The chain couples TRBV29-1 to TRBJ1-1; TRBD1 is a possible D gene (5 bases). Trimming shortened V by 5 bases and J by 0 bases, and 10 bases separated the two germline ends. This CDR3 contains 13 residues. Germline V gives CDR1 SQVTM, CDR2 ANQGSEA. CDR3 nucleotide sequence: TGCAGCGTTAGGGGCAGGATGAACACTGAAGCTTTCTTT. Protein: CSVRGRMNTEAFF. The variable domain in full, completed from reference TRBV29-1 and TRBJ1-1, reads SAVISQKPSRDICQRGTSLTIQCQVDSQVTMMFWYRQQPGQSLTLIATANQGSEATYESGFVIDKFPISRPNLTFSTLTVSNMSPEDSSIYLCSVRGRMNTEAFFGQGTRLTVV.

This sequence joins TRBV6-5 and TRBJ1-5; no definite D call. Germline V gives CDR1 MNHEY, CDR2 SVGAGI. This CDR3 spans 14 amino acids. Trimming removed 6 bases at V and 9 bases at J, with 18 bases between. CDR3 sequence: CASSSGRHQGPQHF. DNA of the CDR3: TGTGCCAGCAGCTCCGGACGGCACCAAGGGCCCCAGCATTTT.

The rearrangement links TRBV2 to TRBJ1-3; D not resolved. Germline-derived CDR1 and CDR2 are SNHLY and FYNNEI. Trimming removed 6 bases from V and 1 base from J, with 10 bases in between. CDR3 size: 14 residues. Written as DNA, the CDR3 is TGTGCCAGCAGAGCAACAGAATCTGGAAACACCATATATTTT. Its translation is CASRATESGNTIYF.

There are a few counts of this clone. Here the CDR3 reads CASSIKGEVYGYTF. CDR3 sequence (DNA): TGTGCCAGTAGTATAAAAGGGGAGGTCTATGGCTACACCTTC. V and J are TRBV19 and TRBJ1-2, with a possible D match to TRBD1 (5 bases). The CDR3 is made up of 14 amino acids. Germline V CDR1 and CDR2: LNHDA, SQIVND (reference sequence). V was trimmed by 2 bases and J by 4 bases, leaving 11 bases between them.

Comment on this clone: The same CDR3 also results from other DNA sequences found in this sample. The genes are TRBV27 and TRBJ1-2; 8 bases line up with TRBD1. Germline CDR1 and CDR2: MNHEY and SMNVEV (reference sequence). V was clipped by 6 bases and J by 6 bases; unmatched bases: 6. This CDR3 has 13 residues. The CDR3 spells CASRRDRGDGYTF. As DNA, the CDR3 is TGTGCCAGCAGACGAGACAGGGGCGATGGCTACACCTTC.

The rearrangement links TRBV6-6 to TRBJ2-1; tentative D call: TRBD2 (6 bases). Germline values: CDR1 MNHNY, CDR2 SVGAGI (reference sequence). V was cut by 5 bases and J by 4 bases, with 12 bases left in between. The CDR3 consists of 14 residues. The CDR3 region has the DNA TGTGCCAGCAGTCCTGGAGGGTTTTACAATGAGCAGTTCTTC. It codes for CASSPGGFYNEQFF.